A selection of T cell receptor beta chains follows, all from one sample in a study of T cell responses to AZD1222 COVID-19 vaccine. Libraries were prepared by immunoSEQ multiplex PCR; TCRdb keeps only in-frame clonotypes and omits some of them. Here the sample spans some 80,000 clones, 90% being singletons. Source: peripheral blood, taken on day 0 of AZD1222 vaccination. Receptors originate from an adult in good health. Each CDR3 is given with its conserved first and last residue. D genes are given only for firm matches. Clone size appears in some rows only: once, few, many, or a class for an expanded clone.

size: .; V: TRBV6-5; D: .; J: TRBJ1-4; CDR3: CASTRGPGPFEKLFF; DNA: TGTGCCAGCACGCGGGGACCAGGACCATTCGAAAAACTGTTTTTT
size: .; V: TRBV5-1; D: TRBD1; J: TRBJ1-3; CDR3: CASRLGQGNSGNTIYF; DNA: TGCGCCAGCAGGCTCGGACAGGGGAATTCTGGAAACACCATATATTTT
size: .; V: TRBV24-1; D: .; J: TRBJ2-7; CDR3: CATSSARATYEQYF; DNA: TGTGCCACCAGTTCTGCCAGGGCAACCTACGAGCAGTACTTC
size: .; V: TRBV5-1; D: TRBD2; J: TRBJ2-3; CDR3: CASSLRRGGGTDTQYF; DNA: TGCGCCAGCAGCTTGAGGCGGGGGGGCGGCACAGATACGCAGTATTTT
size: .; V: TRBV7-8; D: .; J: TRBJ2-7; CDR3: CASSLWQRVPYEQYF; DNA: TGTGCCAGCAGCTTATGGCAGAGAGTTCCCTACGAGCAGTACTTC
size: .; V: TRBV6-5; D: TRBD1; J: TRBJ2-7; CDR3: CASSSGQGRAYEQYF; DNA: TGTGCCAGCAGTTCCGGACAGGGGAGGGCCTACGAGCAGTACTTC
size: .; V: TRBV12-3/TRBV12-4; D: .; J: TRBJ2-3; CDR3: CASSRTTDTQYF; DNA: TGTGCCAGCAGCAGAACCACAGATACGCAGTATTTT
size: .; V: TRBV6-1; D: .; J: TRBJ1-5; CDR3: CASSERPEYSNQPQHF; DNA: TGTGCCAGCAGTGAACGCCCGGAATATAGCAATCAGCCCCAGCATTTT
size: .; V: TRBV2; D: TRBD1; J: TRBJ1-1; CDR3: CASSTGTDLLNTEAFF; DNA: TGTGCCAGCAGTACAGGGACAGACTTATTGAACACTGAAGCTTTCTTT
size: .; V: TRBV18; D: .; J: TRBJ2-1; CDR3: CASSESGGGEQFF; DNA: TGTGCCAGCTCAGAGTCAGGCGGAGGCGAGCAGTTCTTC
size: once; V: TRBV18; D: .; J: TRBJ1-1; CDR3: CASSPPDRNTEAFF; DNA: TGTGCCAGCTCACCACCGGACAGGAACACTGAAGCTTTCTTT
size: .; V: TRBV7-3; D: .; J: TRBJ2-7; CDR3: CASSSAGGYEQYF; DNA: TGTGCCAGCAGCTCCGCGGGCGGGTACGAGCAGTACTTC
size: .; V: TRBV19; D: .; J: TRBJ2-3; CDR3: CASSLDRDTQYF; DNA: TGTGCCAGTAGTCTGGACAGAGATACGCAGTATTTT
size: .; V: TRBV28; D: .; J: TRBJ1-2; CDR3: CASSLSSEGRKGYTF; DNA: TGTGCCAGCAGTTTATCATCTGAGGGGCGTAAGGGCTACACCTTC
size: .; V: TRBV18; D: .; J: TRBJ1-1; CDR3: CASSPGHLDLVEAFF; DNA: TGTGCCAGCTCACCAGGCCATCTGGATCTAGTCGAAGCTTTCTTT
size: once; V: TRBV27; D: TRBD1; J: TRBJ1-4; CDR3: CASRPGQGLANEKLFF; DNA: TGTGCCAGCAGGCCGGGACAGGGGCTAGCTAATGAAAAACTGTTTTTT
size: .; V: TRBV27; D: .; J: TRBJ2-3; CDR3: CASSPTYIGTDTQYF; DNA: TGTGCCAGCAGTCCGACCTATATAGGCACAGATACGCAGTATTTT
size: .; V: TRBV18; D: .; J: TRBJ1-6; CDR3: CASSPSDNQLHF; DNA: TGTGCCAGCTCACCATCGGATAACCAGCTCCACTTT
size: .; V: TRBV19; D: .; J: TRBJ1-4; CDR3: CASSIDTLGGEKLFF; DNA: TGTGCCAGTAGTATAGATACCCTCGGAGGTGAAAAACTGTTTTTT
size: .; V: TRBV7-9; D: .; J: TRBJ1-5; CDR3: CASSLGGGADAQHF; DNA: TGTGCCAGCAGCTTAGGAGGGGGGGCGGACGCCCAGCATTTT
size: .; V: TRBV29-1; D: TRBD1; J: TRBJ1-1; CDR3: CSGQGNTEAFF; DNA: TGCAGCGGACAGGGGAACACTGAAGCTTTCTTT
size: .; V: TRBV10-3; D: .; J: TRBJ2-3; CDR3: CAISESVGWSDTQYF; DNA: TGTGCCATCAGTGAGTCAGTGGGATGGTCAGATACGCAGTATTTT
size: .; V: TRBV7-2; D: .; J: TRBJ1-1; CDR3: CASSLEWSNTEAFF; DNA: TGTGCCAGCAGCTTAGAGTGGTCGAACACTGAAGCTTTCTTT
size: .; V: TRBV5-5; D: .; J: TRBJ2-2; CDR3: CASSLAGELFF; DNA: TGTGCCAGCAGCTTAGCCGGGGAGCTGTTTTTT
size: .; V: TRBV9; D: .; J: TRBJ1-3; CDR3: CASSVSGKADTIYF; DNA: TGTGCCAGCAGCGTATCAGGGAAGGCGGACACCATATATTTT
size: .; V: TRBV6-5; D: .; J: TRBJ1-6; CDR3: CASRQTRNSPLHF; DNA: TGTGCCAGCAGGCAGACTCGGAATTCACCCCTCCACTTT
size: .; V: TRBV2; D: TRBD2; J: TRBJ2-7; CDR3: CASRGTSGLPSYEQYF; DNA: TGTGCCAGCAGGGGGACTAGCGGCTTACCTTCCTACGAGCAGTACTTC
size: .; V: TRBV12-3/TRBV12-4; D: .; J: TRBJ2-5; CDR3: CASSPVGETQYF; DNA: TGTGCCAGCAGTCCCGTAGGGGAGACCCAGTACTTC
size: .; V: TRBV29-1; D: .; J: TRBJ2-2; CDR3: CSARGGVNRTGELFF; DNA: TGCAGCGCCCGGGGTGGGGTTAATCGTACCGGGGAGCTGTTTTTT
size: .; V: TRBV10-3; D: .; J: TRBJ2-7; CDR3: CAISELVGNEQYF; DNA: TGTGCCATCAGTGAGTTGGTAGGGAACGAGCAGTACTTC
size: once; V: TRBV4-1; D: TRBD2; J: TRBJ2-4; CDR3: CASSRGLAGGIHTKNIQYF; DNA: TGCGCCAGCAGCCGCGGACTAGCGGGGGGCATCCACACTAAAAACATTCAGTACTTC
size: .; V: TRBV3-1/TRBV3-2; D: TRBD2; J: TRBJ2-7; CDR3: CASSQDGEGVDEQYF; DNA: TGTGCCAGCAGCCAAGATGGGGAGGGAGTCGACGAGCAGTACTTC
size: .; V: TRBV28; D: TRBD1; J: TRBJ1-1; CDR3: CASSRTGGYRAFF; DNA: TGTGCCAGCAGTCGGACAGGGGGATATCGAGCTTTCTTT
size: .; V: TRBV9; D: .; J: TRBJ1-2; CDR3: CASSPAGGANYGYTF; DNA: TGTGCCAGCTCTCCCGCGGGCGGAGCTAACTATGGCTACACCTTC
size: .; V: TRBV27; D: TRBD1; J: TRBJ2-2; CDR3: CASGIDRGGGELFF; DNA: TGTGCCAGCGGAATCGACAGGGGTGGCGGGGAGCTGTTTTTT
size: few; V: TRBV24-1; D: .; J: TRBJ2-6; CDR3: CATSKAGANVLTF; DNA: TGTGCCACCTCCAAGGCAGGGGCCAACGTCCTGACTTTC
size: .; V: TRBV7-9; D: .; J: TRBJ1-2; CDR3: CASSLAGRGVRYGYTF; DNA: TGTGCCAGCAGCTTAGCGGGCCGGGGGGTAAGGTATGGCTACACCTTC